The sequence of this TCR beta chain was determined in a study of cytomegalovirus exposure and HLA in healthy donors. Study results and limitations: Later analysis identified around 15,000 TCR beta sequences associated with HLA alleles, using a false discovery rate threshold of 0.05.

The V end lost 8 bases, the J end lost 9 bases, and 17 bases lay between the germline ends. The CDR3 totals 14 residues. CDR1 and CDR2 from the germline V gene are MDHEN and SYDVKM. Concerning this clone: Its antigen is not known.

Amplification used 60 Vbeta primers and 13 Jbeta primers. The repertoire was sequenced with immunoSEQ multiplex PCR; TCRdb's copy has only in-frame clones and lacks some. The sample table includes over 100,000 clones. This TCR was recovered from a man aged 40-49 years in good health and CMV-seropositive. This chain joins TRBV28 and TRBJ1-6; TRBD1 is a possible D gene (5 bases). Sequenced: PBMCs. Here the CDR3 reads CASGAGGLGSPLHF. CDR3 sequence (DNA): TGTGCCAGCGGAGCCGGGGGGTTGGGTTCACCCCTCCACTTT. Complete variable domain (other parts from reference TRBV28 and TRBJ1-6): DVKVTQSSRYLVKRTGEKVFLECVQDMDHENMFWYRQDPGLGLRLIYFSYDVKMKEKGDIPEGYSVSREKKERFSLILESASTNQTSMYLCASGAGGLGSPLHFGNGTRLTVT.